This T cell receptor (beta chain) is from a study of chemoradiotherapy in HPV16-positive cancers (dated 2022 in TCRdb). Study-wide context: Candidate HPV-specific T-cell clones and common TCR motifs were defined by functional T-cell assays performed on cells from a couple of HPV16-positive patients. The study set out to ask whether T-cell immunity against the HPV oncoproteins E6 and E7 changes over the course of chemoradiotherapy and whether that immunity affects survival. The candidate HPV-specific TCRs and motifs were subsequently tracked in TCR repertoires obtained from roughly 90 patients with HPV-related cancers. The full study reports these points: Expansion of candidate HPV-specific clones and E7-related TCR motifs was observed in the tumor microenvironment during treatment, whereas no such expansion was observed for non-HPV-specific T cells. The functional definition of HPV-specific T cells came from only a couple of HPV16-positive patients, and the survival association was reported for HPV16-positive patients. In HPV16-positive patients, expansion of HPV-responsive T cells during chemoradiotherapy was found to be associated with improved recurrence-free survival.

Because repertoires were sampled repeatedly during chemoradiotherapy, clonal expansion in the tumor microenvironment could be followed. For this clone: Its antigen has not been determined. One base away there is no much larger clone; base qualities are not given.

The library was built by means of the immunoSEQ multiplex PCR assay. In its TCRdb copy, this immuneACCESS table keeps in-frame sequences only and misses some clones. Where compared with another copy, unresolved V genes explain less than half of these, and the others have no known cause. The sample table records approximately 17,000 clones; roughly 91% of these occur just once. The top ten constitute about 2.1% of the sample. Sample: blood, taken from a patient who underwent chemoradiotherapy. The sequence was collected from a human donor with HPV-associated anogenital cancer.

The CDR3 reads CASSPGQGKIQPQHF. The nucleotides read TGTGCCAGCAGCCCCGGACAGGGGAAAATCCAGCCCCAGCATTTT. The chain is made from TRBV7-9 and TRBJ1-5; 9 bases in between match TRBD1. The germline V gene encodes CDR1 SEHNR and CDR2 FQNEAQ (reference sequence). The CDR3 spans 15 residues, from the cysteine through the phenylalanine. The DNA shown is the 45-base CDR3, in frame from base 1. V is pruned by 5 bases and J by 7 bases, leaving 9 bases of the junction without a gene match.